The 23 T cell receptor beta chains below all came from one sample that was sequenced in a study of blood T cell repertoires in COVID-19. Here immunoSEQ multiplex PCR was the method, and the copy in TCRdb shows in-frame clones only, minus some. The sample contains under 85,000 clones, about four fifths of which appear only once. The sequenced material came from peripheral blood. The receptors were gathered from a man between 50 and 59 years old with COVID-19, enrolled during active disease.

The chain recombines TRBV18 with TRBJ2-7; possibly TRBD2 for D (5 bases). This CDR3 has 12 residues. Germline CDR1 KGHSH, CDR2 LQKENI. V was cut by 2 bases and J by 3 bases, with 5 bases left in between. The CDR3 reads CASSPGSYEQYF. As DNA, the CDR3 is TGTGCCAGCTCACCAGGGAGCTACGAGCAGTACTTC.

This chain links TRBV6-2 or TRBV6-3 with TRBJ2-1; perhaps TRBD2 as D (5 bases). Germline lookup yields CDR1 MNHEY and CDR2 SVGEGT. The V end lost 3 bases, the J end lost 8 bases, and 11 bases lay between the germline ends. The length of the CDR3 is 13 residues. As DNA, the CDR3 is TGTGCCAGCAGTTATAATCGGGGTTATGAGCAGTTCTTC. Its translation is CASSYNRGYEQFF.

This clone appeared a few times. The V gene is TRBV7-2, the J gene TRBJ1-2; unclear D gene. The CDR3 has 16 amino acids. Germline V lookup: CDR1 SGHTA, CDR2 FQGNSA. V dropped 5 bases and J dropped 5 bases, with 21 bases sitting between them. The CDR3 loop reads CASSPEAWQVVYGYTF. Written as DNA, the CDR3 is TGTGCCAGCAGCCCGGAGGCGTGGCAGGTCGTATATGGCTACACCTTC.

This rearrangement joins TRBV10-3 to TRBJ1-2, with 11 bases lining up with TRBD1. The V segment lost 7 bases and the J segment 8 bases; nucleotides outside the gene matches: 6. The length of the CDR3 is 13 residues. Germline V CDR1 and CDR2: ENHRY, SYGVKD. The CDR3 protein is CAITGQGAGGYTF. The CDR3 DNA follows: TGTGCCATCACCGGACAGGGGGCAGGCGGCTACACCTTC.

The V call is TRBV19, the J call TRBJ2-7; D might be TRBD1 (5 bases). This CDR3 has 16 residues. In germline, CDR1 is LNHDA, CDR2 SQIVND (reference sequence). Deletions cut 5 bases from V and 2 bases from J, with 19 bases between. The CDR3 spells CASSPELGRGPYEQYF. The CDR3 coding sequence is TGTGCCAGTAGTCCCGAATTGGGTAGGGGCCCCTACGAGCAGTACTTC. Supplemented by reference TRBV19 and TRBJ2-7, the full variable domain reads DGGITQSPKYLFRKEGQNVTLSCEQNLNHDAMYWYRQDPGQGLRLIYYSQIVNDFQKGDIAEGYSVSREKKESFPLTVTSAQKNPTAFYLCASSPELGRGPYEQYFGPGTRLTVT.

This clone occurred once. J is TRBJ1-5 and V is TRBV16, with D possibly matching TRBD1 (6 bases). V was clipped by 0 bases and J by 5 bases, with 11 bases between them. Germline CDR1 and CDR2: KGHSY and FQNENV. The CDR3 has 15 amino acids. Written as DNA, the CDR3 is TGTGCCAGCAGCCAATCGAGGGCAGGGGATCAGCCCCAGCATTTT. It codes for CASSQSRAGDQPQHF.

This clone appeared once. V gene TRBV5-5 combines with J gene TRBJ1-5, with 8 bases lining up with TRBD1. V shed 1 base, J shed 4 bases, and the junction held 4 bases outside the gene matches. Germline CDR1 and CDR2: SGHKS and YYEKEE (reference sequence). The CDR3 has 15 amino acids. This CDR3 reads CASSLSGQVNQPQHF. Here the CDR3 DNA reads TGTGCCAGCAGCTTGTCGGGACAGGTTAATCAGCCCCAGCATTTT.

This chain joins TRBV19 and TRBJ1-4; D perhaps matches TRBD1 (6 bases). Trimming cost V 1 base and J 12 bases, with 15 bases left between them. Per germline, CDR1 LNHDA and CDR2 SQIVND (reference sequence). The CDR3 has 14 amino acids. CDR3 sequence reads: CASSIGVQGLQLFF. The CDR3 DNA reads TGTGCCAGTAGTATAGGAGTCCAGGGGCTCCAACTGTTTTTT.

The chain joins TRBV9 to TRBJ2-5, with TRBD2 matching 8 bases. Unmatched junction bases numbered 1, after V lost 3 bases and J lost 3 bases. The CDR3 has 13 amino acids. The germline gives CDR1 SGDLS, CDR2 YYNGEE. CDR3 DNA sequence: TGTGCCAGCAGCGGGCGGGGGGAAGAGACCCAGTACTTC. Amino acid sequence: CASSGRGEETQYF.

The count of this clone is one. The V gene is TRBV3-1 (or the pseudogene TRBV3-2), the J gene TRBJ1-6; D possibly corresponds to TRBD1 (5 bases). Trimming stripped 1 base from V and 9 bases from J, with 10 bases between. The CDR3 extends over 14 amino acids. The germline V gene encodes CDR1 LGHDT and CDR2 YNNKEL (reference sequence). DNA for the CDR3: TGTGCCAGCAGCCAAGGGCAGGGTCGTTCACCCCTCCACTTT. It is translated as CASSQGQGRSPLHF.

This clone was seen a single time. The rearrangement joins TRBV7-8 to TRBJ1-6, with a possible D match to TRBD1 (5 bases). The CDR3 has 20 amino acids. Germline V gene data show CDR1 as SGHVS and CDR2 as FQNEAQ. V lost 6 bases and J 6 bases, leaving 30 bases between the germline ends. CDR3 protein: CASSFPRLTPGGDFNSPLHF. As DNA, the CDR3 is TGTGCCAGCAGTTTTCCGAGACTAACCCCTGGGGGGGATTTTAATTCACCCCTCCACTTT.

J is TRBJ2-2 and V is TRBV4-1; 8 bases align to TRBD2. The J segment lost 13 bases and the V segment lost 0 bases, leaving 10 bases of the junction unmatched. Germline V gives CDR1 MGHRA, CDR2 YSYEKL. The CDR3 consists of 15 residues. In DNA form, the CDR3 reads TGCGCCAGCAGCCAAGATCGGGGGGGGCCCTGGGGGCTGTTTTTT. Its protein product is CASSQDRGGPWGLFF.

The CDR3 loop reads CASSIRTGNTGELFF. CDR3 in DNA: TGTGCCAGCAGCATCCGGACAGGGAACACCGGGGAGCTGTTTTTT. This chain links TRBV14 with TRBJ2-2; 7 nucleotides match TRBD1. The CDR3 is 15 amino acids. Trimming removed 5 bases from V and 1 base from J; junction bases left unmatched: 4. CDR1 is SGHDN and CDR2 is FVKESK in the germline V gene. Drawing the rest from reference TRBV14 and TRBJ2-2, the complete variable domain is EAGVTQFPSHSVIEKGQTVTLRCDPISGHDNLYWYRRVMGKEIKFLLHFVKESKQDESGMPNNRFLAERTGGTYSTLKVQPAELEDSGVYFCASSIRTGNTGELFFGEGSRLTVL.

This clone was seen only once. The chain has TRBV4-2 and TRBJ2-1, with D possibly being TRBD1 (5 bases). The germline V gene has CDR1 LGHNA and CDR2 YNFKEQ. The V gene lost 6 bases and the J gene lost 7 bases, with 16 bases spanning the gap. CDR3 length equals 14 residues. This CDR3 reads CASSQYAGWNEQFF. The CDR3 bases are TGTGCCAGCAGTCAGTACGCAGGGTGGAATGAGCAGTTCTTC.

This chain connects TRBV7-9 to TRBJ1-1, with D perhaps matching TRBD1 (6 bases). The CDR3 runs 12 residues. Germline CDR1 and CDR2: SEHNR and FQNEAQ (reference sequence). V was shortened by 5 bases and J by 11 bases, with 15 bases between the two germline ends. The CDR3 region is CASSPERTAAFF. In DNA form, the CDR3 reads TGTGCCAGCAGCCCAGAAAGGACAGCTGCTTTCTTT.

The chain has TRBV4-1 and TRBJ1-3; D call uncertain. Looked up from germline, CDR1 is MGHRA and CDR2 is YSYEKL. The CDR3 is 15 amino acids. V gave up 2 bases and J gave up 4 bases, with 12 bases separating them. The CDR3 sequence: CASSQKTTWGNTIYF. The DNA for the CDR3 is TGCGCCAGCAGCCAAAAGACTACCTGGGGAAACACCATATATTTT.

The chain recombines TRBV5-1 with TRBJ1-1; 7 nucleotides match TRBD1. V dropped 3 bases and J dropped 7; count of bases not matched to a gene: 6. Germline V gene lookup returns CDR1 SGHRS and CDR2 YFSETQ. This CDR3 contains 13 residues. The CDR3 region is CASSWGQSSEAFF. For the CDR3, the DNA is TGCGCCAGCAGCTGGGGACAGAGTAGTGAAGCTTTCTTT.

V and J are TRBV5-4 and TRBJ2-4; possibly TRBD1 for D (6 bases). Trimming cost V 6 bases and J 3 bases, with 13 bases left between them. This CDR3 has 14 residues. CDR1 is SGHNT, CDR2 YYREEE, per germline (reference sequence). The CDR3 coding sequence is TGTGCCAGCACCGAGCGAGGGGGCAAAAACATTCAGTACTTC. Translation: CASTERGGKNIQYF.

This rearrangement joins TRBV7-3 to TRBJ2-2; 8 bases line up with TRBD1. J lost 2 bases, V lost 3 bases, and 2 bases had no gene match. Germline-derived CDR1 and CDR2 are SGHTA and FQGTGA. This CDR3 spans 15 amino acids. CDR3 residues: CASSFQGANTGELFF. The CDR3 DNA reads TGTGCCAGCAGCTTTCAGGGGGCAAACACCGGGGAGCTGTTTTTT. Supplemented by reference TRBV7-3 and TRBJ2-2, the full variable domain reads GAGVSQTPSNKVTEKGKYVELRCDPISGHTALYWYRQSLGQGPEFLIYFQGTGAADDSGLPNDRFFAVRPEGSVSTLKIQRTERGDSAVYLCASSFQGANTGELFFGEGSRLTVL.

This rearrangement joins TRBV7-9 to TRBJ1-4, with D possibly matching TRBD1 (5 bases). The germline gives CDR1 SEHNR, CDR2 FQNEAQ (reference sequence). CDR3 length: 16 residues. The V end was cut by 4 bases, the J end by 0 bases, with 12 bases between. The DNA for the CDR3 is TGTGCCAGCAGCTACACGACAGACGCAACTAATGAAAAACTGTTTTTT. Protein product: CASSYTTDATNEKLFF.

This chain links TRBV9 with TRBJ1-2; possible D gene TRBD1, 5 bases. CDR1 and CDR2 from the germline V gene are SGDLS and YYNGEE. The germline V and J ends were trimmed by 2 bases and 5 bases, with 16 bases remaining between them. The CDR3 totals 15 residues. As DNA, the CDR3 is TGTGCCAGCAGCGTGGCGCCAGGCGGGACTTATGGCTACACCTTC. This encodes CASSVAPGGTYGYTF.

A note on this clone: A read error may produce the germline difference seen at one junction end. The rearrangement joins TRBV5-4 to TRBJ1-2, with TRBD1 matching 7 bases. Per the germline V gene, CDR1 is SGHNT and CDR2 is YYREEE (reference sequence). The CDR3 runs to 13 residues. The CDR3 sequence: CASSQDSQGSIAF. The DNA for the CDR3 is TGTGCCAGCAGCCAAGATTCACAGGGGTCCATCGCCTTC.

The chain is built from TRBV15 and TRBJ1-6, with TRBD1 matching over 8 bases. The CDR3 runs 15 residues. The V gene end was trimmed by 1 base and the J gene end by 7 bases; junction bases not matched to a gene: 3. Germline V gives CDR1 LNHNV, CDR2 YYDKDF (reference sequence). In DNA, the CDR3 is TGTGCCACCAGCAGAGGAGGACAGGGAAATTCACCCCTCCACTTT. The encoded protein is CATSRGGQGNSPLHF.